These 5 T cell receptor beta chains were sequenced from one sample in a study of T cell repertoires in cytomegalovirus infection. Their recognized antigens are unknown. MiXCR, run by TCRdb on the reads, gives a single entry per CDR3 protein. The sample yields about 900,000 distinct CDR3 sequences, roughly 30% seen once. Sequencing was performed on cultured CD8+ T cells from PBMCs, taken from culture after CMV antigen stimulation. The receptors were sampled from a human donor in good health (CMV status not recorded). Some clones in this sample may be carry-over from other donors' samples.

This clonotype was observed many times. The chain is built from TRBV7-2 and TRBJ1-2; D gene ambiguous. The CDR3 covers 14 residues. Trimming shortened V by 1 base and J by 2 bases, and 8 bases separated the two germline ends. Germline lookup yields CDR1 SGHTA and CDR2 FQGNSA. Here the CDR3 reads CASSLGPENYGYTF. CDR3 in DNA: TGTGCCAGCAGCTTAGGTCCAGAGAACTATGGCTACACCTTC.

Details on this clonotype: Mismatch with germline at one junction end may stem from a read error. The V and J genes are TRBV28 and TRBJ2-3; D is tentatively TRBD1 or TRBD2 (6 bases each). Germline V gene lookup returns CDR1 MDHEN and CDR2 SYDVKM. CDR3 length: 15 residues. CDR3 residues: CVSEGGKGSTDTQYF. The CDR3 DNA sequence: TGTGTCAGCGAGGGGGGAAAGGGGAGCACAGATACGCAGTATTTT.

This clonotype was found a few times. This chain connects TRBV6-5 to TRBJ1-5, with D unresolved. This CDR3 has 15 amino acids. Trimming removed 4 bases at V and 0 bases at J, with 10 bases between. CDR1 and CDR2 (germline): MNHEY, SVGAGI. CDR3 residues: CASSSIHGSNQPQHF. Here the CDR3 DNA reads TGTGCCAGCAGTTCCATCCATGGTAGCAATCAGCCCCAGCATTTT.

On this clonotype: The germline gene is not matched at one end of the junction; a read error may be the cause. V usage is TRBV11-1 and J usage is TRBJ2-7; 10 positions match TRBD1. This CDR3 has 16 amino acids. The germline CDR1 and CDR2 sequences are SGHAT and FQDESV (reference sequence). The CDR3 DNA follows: TGTGCCAGCACCGCGGACGGGGGGACAGGGGCCTACAAGCAGTACTTC. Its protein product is CASTADGGTGAYKQYF.

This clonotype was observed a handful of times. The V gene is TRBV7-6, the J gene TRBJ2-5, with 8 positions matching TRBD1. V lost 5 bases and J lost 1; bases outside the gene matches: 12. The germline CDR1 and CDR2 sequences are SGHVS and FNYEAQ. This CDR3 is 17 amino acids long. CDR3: CASSPRRQGTLQETQYF. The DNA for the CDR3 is TGTGCCAGCAGCCCAAGACGACAGGGGACCCTCCAAGAGACCCAGTACTTC.